One TCR beta chain is described in this entry. Its target is unknown. Using immunoSEQ multiplex PCR, the repertoire was profiled, and TCRdb retains in-frame clones only, with some absent. The table has about 120,000 clones, approximately 86% seen once; the top ten hold approximately 10%. This entry is derived from a study of T cell responses to AZD1222 COVID-19 vaccine. This CDR3 comprises 17 residues. V was clipped by 1 base and J by 0 bases, with 12 bases between them. Germline V gene data show CDR1 as SGHVS and CDR2 as FNYEAQ. Whole-study results and caveats: A reported finding is that nearly half of spike-specific TCRs target unmutated variant regions. Donor demographics were predominantly white British with a female majority; clonal diversity may be underestimated. Among those given AZD1222, only five or six were seropositive at baseline. Repertoires were obtained solely post-peak T cell response.

V is TRBV7-6 and J is TRBJ2-2; tentatively, D is TRBD1 (5 bases). The sequencing used peripheral blood, collected on day 0 of AZD1222 vaccination. This TCR was sampled from an adult in good health. Here the CDR3 DNA reads TGTGCCAGCAGCTTAGAAAGTGGGGCGCCGAACACCGGGGAGCTGTTTTTT. As protein: CASSLESGAPNTGELFF.